This TCR beta chain was retrieved from a study of cytomegalovirus exposure and HLA in healthy donors. About the study: The 120 validation repertoires used the same platform as the roughly 700 first-cohort repertoires (as reported by a later analysis).

TCRdb's copy holds only in-frame clones and misses some; the assay was immunoSEQ multiplex PCR. Of some 46,000 clones listed, roughly 92% are singletons. Findings and caveats of the study: Among the CMV-associated chains, three were confirmed in vitro as specific for CMV antigens.

With regard to this clone: Its antigen is unidentified.

Sample: PBMCs. The TCR originated in a man between 18 and 29 years old in good health and CMV-seronegative.

CDR3 protein: CASSQDGGQTNYGYTF. The CDR3 DNA is TGTGCCAGCAGCCAAGATGGGGGACAGACTAACTATGGCTACACCTTC. The chain uses TRBV4-2 and TRBJ1-2; 7 bases fit TRBD1. CDR3 size: 16 residues. Losses at the gene ends were 0 bases for V and 0 bases for J; bases not matched to a gene: 4. Germline V gene sequence: CDR1 LGHNA, CDR2 YNFKEQ.